What follows describes a single TCR beta chain. These data come from a study of blood T cell repertoires in COVID-19. As for the study in general: COVID-19 samples collected from the United States, Italy and Spain covered acute and convalescent phases. The cDNA or gDNA used as material had been derived from T cells, B-cell-depleted T cells, or PBMCs.

In the original workflow: Amplifying reference gene primers gave estimates of nucleated cell counts. Repertoires were generated with immunoSEQ multiplex PCR, while TCRdb's copy carries only in-frame clones and drops some. V and J calls and clone size come straight from that table; D and trimming were deduced from the DNA. The table has 150,000 to 190,000 clones, under 85% seen once. Germline V gene data show CDR1 as SGHAT and CDR2 as FQNNGV. The CDR3 has 13 amino acids. V was trimmed by 3 bases and J by 1 base, leaving 6 bases between them. This TCR derives from a woman of 80 years or more with acute or convalescent COVID-19. This chain uses TRBV11-2 with TRBJ1-1, with no clear D. The sequenced material came from peripheral blood. The CDR3 nucleotides are TGTGCCAGCAGCTTGGCACCGAACACTGAAGCTTTCTTT. As protein: CASSLAPNTEAFF.